This T cell receptor (beta chain) stems from a study of T cell repertoires in cytomegalovirus infection (dated by TCRdb to 2018 to 2020). In the study overall: The HLA type of each donor mattered for the analysis, because public TCR beta signatures pointed to carriage of CMV infection along with the matching HLA type.

Deletion took 4 bases off V and 1 base off J, with a span of 17 bases between the germline ends. The CDR3, cysteine through phenylalanine, is 17 amino acids long. The only DNA kept is the CDR3, 51 bases in frame from the first base. The germline V gene yields SGHRS for CDR1 and YFSETQ for CDR2. What the work shows at the level of the full study, not this receptor alone: The ex vivo response was dominated by HLA-C-restricted CMV-specific TCR beta clonotypes, and the single most frequent clonotype in two of eight donors was supplied by these HLA-C-restricted clonotypes. Cumulative frequency of public TCR beta family members discriminated carriers of CMV infection plus the relevant HLA type in this cohort and an independent 352-donor cohort.

A word on this clonotype: What this receptor recognizes is not known. One base away there is no much larger clone; base qualities are not given.

These reads were obtained on an Illumina HiSeq 1500. TCRdb reanalyzed the raw reads on its own, using fastp at Q25 for trimming and MiXCR for clone calling, and kept in-frame beta chains. Identical CDR3 proteins give one entry, which carries the most common genes and DNA. For this sample the table gives a few hundred thousand distinct CDR3 sequences, of which about a sixth were detected only once. The ten largest clones capture more than 10% of the sample. The sequencing sample was made of PBMCs. The receptor chain draws on TRBV5-1 and TRBJ2-2; the D segment could be TRBD2, given 6 matching bases. The source of this sequence is a human donor in good health (CMV status not recorded). Some clones in this sample may be carry-over from other donors' samples. The DNA sequence follows: TGCGCCAGCAGCATCTACCTAGGGACTGAGAACACCGGGGAGCTGTTTTTT. Its protein is CASSIYLGTENTGELFF.